This T cell receptor beta chain emerged from a study of shared clonotypes between healthy human individuals. Overall study results and limits: The sampled material consisted only of blood, and tissue repertoires are likely to differ.

Repertoires were generated with immunoSEQ multiplex PCR, while TCRdb's copy carries only in-frame clones and drops some. The sample lists millions of clones, over 90% occurring once. This clone was recorded once. Its antigen is still unknown. CDR1 SGHDN and CDR2 FVKESK come from the germline V gene. The CDR3 runs 16 residues. With V trimmed by 1 base and J by 7 bases, 10 bases remained unmatched. Sequencing was carried out using naive CD4+ T cells from PBMCs. Subset here: CD45RA+ positively selected. The V and J genes are TRBV14 and TRBJ1-3, with 7 bases identical to TRBD1. The clonotype was recovered from a man aged 18-30 years in good health. Some clones in this sample may be carry-over from other donors' samples. This chain's CDR3 is CASSQGQGVIRNTIYF. CDR3 sequence (DNA): TGTGCCAGCAGCCAAGGCCAGGGGGTCATTAGGAACACCATATATTTT. The full variable domain, rest sourced from reference TRBV14 and TRBJ1-3, is EAGVTQFPSHSVIEKGQTVTLRCDPISGHDNLYWYRRVMGKEIKFLLHFVKESKQDESGMPNNRFLAERTGGTYSTLKVQPAELEDSGVYFCASSQGQGVIRNTIYFGEGSWLTVV.